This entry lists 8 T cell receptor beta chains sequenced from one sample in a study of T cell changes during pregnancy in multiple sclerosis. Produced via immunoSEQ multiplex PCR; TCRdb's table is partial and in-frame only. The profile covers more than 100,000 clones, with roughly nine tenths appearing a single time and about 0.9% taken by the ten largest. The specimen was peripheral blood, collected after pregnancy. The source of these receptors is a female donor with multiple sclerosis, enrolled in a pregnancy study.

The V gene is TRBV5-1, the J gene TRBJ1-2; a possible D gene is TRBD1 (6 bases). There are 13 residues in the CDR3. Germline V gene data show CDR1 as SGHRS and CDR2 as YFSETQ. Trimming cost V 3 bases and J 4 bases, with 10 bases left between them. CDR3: CASSSQGSYGYTF. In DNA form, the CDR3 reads TGCGCCAGCAGCTCACAGGGTTCCTATGGCTACACCTTC.

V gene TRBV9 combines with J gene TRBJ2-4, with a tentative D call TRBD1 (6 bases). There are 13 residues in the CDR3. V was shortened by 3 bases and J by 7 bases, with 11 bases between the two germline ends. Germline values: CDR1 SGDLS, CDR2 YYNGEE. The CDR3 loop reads CASSAFQGNIQYF. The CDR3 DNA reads TGTGCCAGCAGCGCGTTTCAGGGGAACATTCAGTACTTC.

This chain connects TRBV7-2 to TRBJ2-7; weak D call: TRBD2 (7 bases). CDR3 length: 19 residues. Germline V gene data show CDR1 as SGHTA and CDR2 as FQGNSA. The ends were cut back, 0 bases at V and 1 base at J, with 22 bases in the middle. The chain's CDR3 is CASSLAAGALPRFSYEQYF. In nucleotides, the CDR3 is TGTGCCAGCAGCTTAGCGGCGGGGGCACTCCCTCGTTTTTCCTACGAGCAGTACTTC. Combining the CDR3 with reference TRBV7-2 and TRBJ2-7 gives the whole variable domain GAGVSQSPSNKVTEKGKDVELRCDPISGHTALYWYRQSLGQGLEFLIYFQGNSAPDKSGLPSDRFSAERTGGSVSTLTIQRTQQEDSAVYLCASSLAAGALPRFSYEQYFGPGTRLTVT.

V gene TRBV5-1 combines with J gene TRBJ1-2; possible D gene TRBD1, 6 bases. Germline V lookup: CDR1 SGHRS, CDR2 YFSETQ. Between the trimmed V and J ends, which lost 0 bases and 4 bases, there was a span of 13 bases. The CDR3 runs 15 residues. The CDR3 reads CASSLEPDSPYGYTF. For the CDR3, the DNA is TGCGCCAGCAGCTTGGAACCGGACAGTCCCTATGGCTACACCTTC.

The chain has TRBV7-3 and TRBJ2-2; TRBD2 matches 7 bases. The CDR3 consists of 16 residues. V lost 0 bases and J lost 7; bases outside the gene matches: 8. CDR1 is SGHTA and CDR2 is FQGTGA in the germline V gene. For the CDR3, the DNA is TGTGCCAGCAGCTTAACGCGGCAGGGAGGGTACGGGGAGCTGTTTTTT. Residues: CASSLTRQGGYGELFF.

The CDR3 loop reads CATRTGFFGNTIYF. In DNA, the CDR3 is TGTGCCACCAGAACAGGGTTCTTTGGAAACACCATATATTTT. The V gene is TRBV15, the J gene TRBJ1-3; D might be TRBD1 (6 bases). V shed 6 bases and J shed 3 bases, with 12 bases lying between them. The CDR3 sequence is 14 residues long. Per the germline V gene, CDR1 is LNHNV and CDR2 is YYDKDF (reference sequence).

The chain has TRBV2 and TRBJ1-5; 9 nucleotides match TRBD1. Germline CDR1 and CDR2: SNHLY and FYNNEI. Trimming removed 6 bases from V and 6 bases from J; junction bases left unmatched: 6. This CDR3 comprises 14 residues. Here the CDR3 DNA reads TGTGCCAGCAGGGGTGGACAGGGGAGTCAGCCCCAGCATTTT. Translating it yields CASRGGQGSQPQHF.

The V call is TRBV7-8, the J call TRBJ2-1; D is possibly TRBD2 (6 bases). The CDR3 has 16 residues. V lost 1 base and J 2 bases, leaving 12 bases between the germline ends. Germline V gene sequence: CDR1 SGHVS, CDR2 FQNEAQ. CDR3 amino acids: CASSLGGDYTYNEQFF. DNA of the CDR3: TGTGCCAGCAGCTTAGGGGGGGATTACACCTACAATGAGCAGTTCTTC.